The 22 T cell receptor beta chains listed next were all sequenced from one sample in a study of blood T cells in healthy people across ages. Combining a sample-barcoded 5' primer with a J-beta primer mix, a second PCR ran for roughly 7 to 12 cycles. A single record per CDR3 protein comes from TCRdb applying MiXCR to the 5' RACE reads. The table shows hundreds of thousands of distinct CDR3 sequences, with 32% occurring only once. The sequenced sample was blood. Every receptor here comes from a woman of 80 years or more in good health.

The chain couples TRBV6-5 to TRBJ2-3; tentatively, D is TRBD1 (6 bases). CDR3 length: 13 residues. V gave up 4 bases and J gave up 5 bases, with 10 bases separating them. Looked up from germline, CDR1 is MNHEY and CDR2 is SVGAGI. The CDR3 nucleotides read TGTGCCAGCAGTTCCCAGACAGGAGATACGCAGTATTTT. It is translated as CASSSQTGDTQYF.

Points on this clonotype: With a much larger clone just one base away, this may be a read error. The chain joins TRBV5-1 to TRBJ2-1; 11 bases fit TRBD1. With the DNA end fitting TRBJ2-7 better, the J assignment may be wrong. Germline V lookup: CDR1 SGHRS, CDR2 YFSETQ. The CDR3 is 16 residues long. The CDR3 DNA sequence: TGCGCCAGCAGCTACAAGGGACAGGGGGGGTACAATGAGCAGTACTTC. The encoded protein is CASSYKGQGGYNEQYF.

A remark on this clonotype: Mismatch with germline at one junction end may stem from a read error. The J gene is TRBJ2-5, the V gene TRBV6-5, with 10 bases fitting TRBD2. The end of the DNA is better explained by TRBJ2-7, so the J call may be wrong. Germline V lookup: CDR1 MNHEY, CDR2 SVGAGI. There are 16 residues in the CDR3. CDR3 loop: CAGSFLLAGVFYEQYF. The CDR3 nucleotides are TGTGCCGGCAGTTTTTTGCTAGCGGGGGTTTTCTACGAGCAGTACTTC.

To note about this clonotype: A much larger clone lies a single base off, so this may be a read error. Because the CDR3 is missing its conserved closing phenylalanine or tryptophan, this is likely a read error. CDR3 region: CASTNPGQVYEQYS. The CDR3 DNA sequence: TGCGCCAGCACAAATCCGGGACAGGTCTACGAGCAGTACTCC. The gene calls are TRBV5-1 and TRBJ2-5; 8 bases line up with TRBD1. The J call may be mistaken, given a closer DNA end match to TRBJ2-7. CDR3 size: 14 residues. Germline values: CDR1 SGHRS, CDR2 YFSETQ.

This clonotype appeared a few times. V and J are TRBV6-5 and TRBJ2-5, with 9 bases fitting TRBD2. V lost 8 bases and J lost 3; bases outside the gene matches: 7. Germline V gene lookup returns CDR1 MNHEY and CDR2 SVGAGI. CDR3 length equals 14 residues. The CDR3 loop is CASRPSGDKETQYF. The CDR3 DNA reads TGTGCCAGCCGCCCTAGCGGGGATAAAGAGACCCAGTACTTC.

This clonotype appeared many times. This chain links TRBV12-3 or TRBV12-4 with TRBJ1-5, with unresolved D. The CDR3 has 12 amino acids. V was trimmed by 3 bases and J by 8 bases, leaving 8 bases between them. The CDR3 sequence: CASSFASEPQHF. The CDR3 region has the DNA TGTGCCAGCAGTTTCGCTTCTGAGCCCCAGCATTTT.

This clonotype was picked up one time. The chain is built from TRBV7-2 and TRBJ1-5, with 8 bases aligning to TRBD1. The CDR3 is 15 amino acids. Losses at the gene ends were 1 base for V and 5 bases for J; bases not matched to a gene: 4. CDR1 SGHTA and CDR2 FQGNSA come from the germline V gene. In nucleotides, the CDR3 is TGTGCCAGCAGCTTAGGGACAGGGTCTTATCAGCCCCAGCATTTT. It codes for CASSLGTGSYQPQHF. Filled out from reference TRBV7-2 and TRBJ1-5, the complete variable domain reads GAGVSQSPSNKVTEKGKDVELRCDPISGHTALYWYRQSLGQGLEFLIYFQGNSAPDKSGLPSDRFSAERTGGSVSTLTIQRTQQEDSAVYLCASSLGTGSYQPQHFGDGTRLSIL.

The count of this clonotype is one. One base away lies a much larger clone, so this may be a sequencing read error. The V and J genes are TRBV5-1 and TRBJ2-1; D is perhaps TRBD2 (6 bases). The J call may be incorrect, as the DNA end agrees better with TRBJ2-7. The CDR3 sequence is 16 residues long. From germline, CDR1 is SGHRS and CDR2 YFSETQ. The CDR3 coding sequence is TGCGCCAGCAGCCCCCGGCGGGGTGGGGGATACAATGAGCAGTACTTC. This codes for CASSPRRGGGYNEQYF.

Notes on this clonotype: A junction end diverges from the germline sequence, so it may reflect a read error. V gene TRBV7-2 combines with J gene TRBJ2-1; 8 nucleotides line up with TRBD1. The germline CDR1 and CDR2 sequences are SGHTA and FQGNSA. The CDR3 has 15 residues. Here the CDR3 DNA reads TGTGCCAGTAGCTCCGGGACAGGAGTTTACAATAAGCAGTTCTTC. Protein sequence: CASSSGTGVYNKQFF.

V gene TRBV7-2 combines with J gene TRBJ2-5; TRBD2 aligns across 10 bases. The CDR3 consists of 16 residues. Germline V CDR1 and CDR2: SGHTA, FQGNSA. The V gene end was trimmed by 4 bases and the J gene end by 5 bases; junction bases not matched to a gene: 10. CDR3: CASSYPGTSAPETQYF. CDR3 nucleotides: TGTGCCAGCAGCTACCCCGGGACTAGCGCACCGGAGACCCAGTACTTC.

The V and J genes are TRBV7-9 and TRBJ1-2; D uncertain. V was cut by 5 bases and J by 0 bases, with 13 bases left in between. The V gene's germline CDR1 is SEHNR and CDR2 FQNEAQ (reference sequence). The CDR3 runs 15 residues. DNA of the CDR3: TGTGCCAGCAGCACTTGGAGTGAAGCTAACTATGGCTACACCTTC. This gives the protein CASSTWSEANYGYTF.

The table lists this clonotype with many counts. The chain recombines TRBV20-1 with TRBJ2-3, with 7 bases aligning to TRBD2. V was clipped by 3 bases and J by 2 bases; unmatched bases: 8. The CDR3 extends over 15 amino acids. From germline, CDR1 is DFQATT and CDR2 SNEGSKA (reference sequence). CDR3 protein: CSASRLADNTDTQYF. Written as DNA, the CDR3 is TGCAGTGCTAGTAGGCTAGCGGACAACACAGATACGCAGTATTTT.

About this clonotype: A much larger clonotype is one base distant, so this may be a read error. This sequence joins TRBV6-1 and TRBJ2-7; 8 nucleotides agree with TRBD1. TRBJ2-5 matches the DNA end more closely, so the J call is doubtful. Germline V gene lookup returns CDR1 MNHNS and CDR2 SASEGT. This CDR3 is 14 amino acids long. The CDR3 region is CANSFPPGQVTQYF. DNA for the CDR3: TGTGCCAACAGTTTCCCTCCGGGACAGGTGACCCAGTACTTC.

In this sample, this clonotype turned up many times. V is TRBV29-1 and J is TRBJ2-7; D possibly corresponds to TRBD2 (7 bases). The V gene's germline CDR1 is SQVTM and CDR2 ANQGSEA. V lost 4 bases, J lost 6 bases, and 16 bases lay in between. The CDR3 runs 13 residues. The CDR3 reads CSVAVGGRSEQYF. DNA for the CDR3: TGCAGCGTTGCTGTGGGGGGGCGATCCGAGCAGTACTTC.

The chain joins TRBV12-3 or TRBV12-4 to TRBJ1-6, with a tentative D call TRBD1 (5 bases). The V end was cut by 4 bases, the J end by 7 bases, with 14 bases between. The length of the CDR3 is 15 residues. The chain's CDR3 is CASSWGVGGNSPLHF. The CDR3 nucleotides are TGTGCCAGCAGTTGGGGCGTCGGGGGAAATTCACCCCTCCACTTT.

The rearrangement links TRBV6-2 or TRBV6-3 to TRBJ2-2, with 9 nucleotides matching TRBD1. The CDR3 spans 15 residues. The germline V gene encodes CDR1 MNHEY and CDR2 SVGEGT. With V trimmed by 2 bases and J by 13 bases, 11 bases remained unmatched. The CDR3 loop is CASSYPDRGGIGLFF. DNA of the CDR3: TGTGCCAGCAGTTACCCGGACAGGGGCGGAATAGGGCTGTTTTTT.

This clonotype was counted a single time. As DNA, the CDR3 is TGTGCCAGCAGCTTAGTCTGGACCGGGGAGCTGTTTTTT. Encoded protein: CASSLVWTGELFF. J is TRBJ2-2 and V is TRBV7-7; D remains unclear. The V end was cut by 1 base, the J end by 5 bases, with 5 bases between. The CDR3 has 13 residues. Germline V lookup: CDR1 SSHAT, CDR2 FNYEAQ (reference sequence). The full variable domain, its missing parts supplied by reference TRBV7-7 and TRBJ2-2, is GAGVSQSPRYKVTKRGQDVTLRCDPISSHATLYWYQQALGQGPEFLTYFNYEAQPDKSGLPSDRFSAERPEGSISTLTIQRTEQRDSAMYRCASSLVWTGELFFGEGSRLTVL.

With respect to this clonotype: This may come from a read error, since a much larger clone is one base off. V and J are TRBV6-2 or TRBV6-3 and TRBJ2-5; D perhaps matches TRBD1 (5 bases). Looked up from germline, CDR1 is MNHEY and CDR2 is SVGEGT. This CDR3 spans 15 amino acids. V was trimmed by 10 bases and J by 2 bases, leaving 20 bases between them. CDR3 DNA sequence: TGTGCCAACAAACAAGGGGATATAGGACAAGAGACCCAGTACTTC. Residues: CANKQGDIGQETQYF.

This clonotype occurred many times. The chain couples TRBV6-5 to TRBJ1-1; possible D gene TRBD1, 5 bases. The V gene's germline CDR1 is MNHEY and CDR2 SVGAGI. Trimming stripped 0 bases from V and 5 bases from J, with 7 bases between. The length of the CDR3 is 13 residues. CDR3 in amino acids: CASSYSRQTEAFF. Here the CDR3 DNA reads TGTGCCAGCAGTTACTCTAGACAGACTGAAGCTTTCTTT.

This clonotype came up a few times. In DNA, the CDR3 is TGTGCCAGCAGTTCCAGGGGGATGAGCAATCAGCCCCAGCATTTT. Translating gives CASSSRGMSNQPQHF. The V gene is TRBV6-2 or TRBV6-3, the J gene TRBJ1-5, with TRBD1 identical over 7 bases. The V and J ends lost 4 bases and 1 base, in that order; junction bases with no gene match: 4. This CDR3 spans 15 amino acids. The germline gives CDR1 MNHEY, CDR2 SVGEGT.

CDR3 protein: CASSVEQGARGEQFF. CDR3 DNA: TGTGCCAGCAGCGTAGAACAGGGGGCGCGAGGTGAGCAGTTCTTC. The chain has TRBV9 and TRBJ2-1, with 9 bases identical to TRBD1. V shed 0 bases and J 9 bases; nucleotides not matched to a gene: 7. The CDR3 has 15 amino acids. From germline, CDR1 is SGDLS and CDR2 YYNGEE.

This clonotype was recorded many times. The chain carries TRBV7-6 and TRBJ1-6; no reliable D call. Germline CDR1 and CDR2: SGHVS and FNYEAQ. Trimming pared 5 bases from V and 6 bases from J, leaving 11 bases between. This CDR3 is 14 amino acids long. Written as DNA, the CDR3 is TGTGCCAGCAGCGCGAACGGACCTAATTCACCCCTCCACTTT. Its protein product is CASSANGPNSPLHF.